This T cell receptor beta chain was recovered during a study of cytomegalovirus exposure and HLA in healthy donors. PCR involved 60 Vbeta and 13 Jbeta primers. The table came from immunoSEQ multiplex PCR; TCRdb's copy has only in-frame clones and leaves some out. The sample holds 150,000 to 200,000 clones, roughly 79% seen once. The CDR3 extends over 12 amino acids. Germline CDR1 MDHEN, CDR2 SYDVKM. Trimming took off 4 bases at V and 10 bases at J, with 13 bases between the two ends. Sequenced material: PBMCs. This TCR was sampled from a man aged 50 to 60 in good health and CMV-seropositive. This chain connects TRBV28 to TRBJ1-1; D possibly corresponds to TRBD1 (5 bases). CDR3 DNA sequence: TGTGCCAGCAGTTACGACAGATACGGAGCTTTCTTT. Translating it yields CASSYDRYGAFF.